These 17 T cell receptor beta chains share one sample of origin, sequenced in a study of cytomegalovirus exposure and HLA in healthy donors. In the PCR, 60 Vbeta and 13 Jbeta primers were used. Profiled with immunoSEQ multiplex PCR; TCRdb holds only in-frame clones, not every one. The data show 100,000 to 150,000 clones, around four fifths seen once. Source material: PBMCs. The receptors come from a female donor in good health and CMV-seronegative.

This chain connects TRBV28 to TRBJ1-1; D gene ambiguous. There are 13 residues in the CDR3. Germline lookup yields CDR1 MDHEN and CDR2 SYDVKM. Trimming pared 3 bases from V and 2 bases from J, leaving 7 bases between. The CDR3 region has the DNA TGTGCCAGCAGTTTTCGGGGAAACACTGAAGCTTTCTTT. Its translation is CASSFRGNTEAFF.

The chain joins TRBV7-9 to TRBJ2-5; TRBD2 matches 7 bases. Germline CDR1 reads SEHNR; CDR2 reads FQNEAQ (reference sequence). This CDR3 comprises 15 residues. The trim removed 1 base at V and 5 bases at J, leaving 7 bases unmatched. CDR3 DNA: TGTGCCAGCAGCTTAGTTGGCGGGAGACCGGAGACCCAGTACTTC. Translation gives CASSLVGGRPETQYF.

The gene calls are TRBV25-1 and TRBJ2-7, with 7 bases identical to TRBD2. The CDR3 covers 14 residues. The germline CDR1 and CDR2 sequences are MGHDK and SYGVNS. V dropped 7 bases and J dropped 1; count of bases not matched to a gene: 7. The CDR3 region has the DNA TGTGCCAGCACCCTGACTAGCACTTCCTACGAGCAGTACTTC. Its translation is CASTLTSTSYEQYF.

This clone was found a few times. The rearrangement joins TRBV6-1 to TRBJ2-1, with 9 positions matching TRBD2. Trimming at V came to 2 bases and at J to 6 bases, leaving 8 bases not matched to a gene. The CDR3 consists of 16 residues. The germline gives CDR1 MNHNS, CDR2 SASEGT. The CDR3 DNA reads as TGTGCCAGCAGTGAATTTAGGCTAGCGGGATTCAATGAGCAGTTCTTC. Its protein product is CASSEFRLAGFNEQFF.

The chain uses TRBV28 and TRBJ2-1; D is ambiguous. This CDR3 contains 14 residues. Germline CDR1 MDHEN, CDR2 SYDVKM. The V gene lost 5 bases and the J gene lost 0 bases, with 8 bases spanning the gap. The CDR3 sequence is CASSILSSYNEQFF. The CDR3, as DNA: TGTGCCAGCAGTATTCTGAGCTCCTACAATGAGCAGTTCTTC.

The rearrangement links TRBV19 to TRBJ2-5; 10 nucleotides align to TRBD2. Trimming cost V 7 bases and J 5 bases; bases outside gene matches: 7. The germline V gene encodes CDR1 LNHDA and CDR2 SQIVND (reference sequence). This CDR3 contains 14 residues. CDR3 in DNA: TGTGCCAGTAATAAGCGGGAGGGCCATGAGACCCAGTACTTC. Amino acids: CASNKREGHETQYF.

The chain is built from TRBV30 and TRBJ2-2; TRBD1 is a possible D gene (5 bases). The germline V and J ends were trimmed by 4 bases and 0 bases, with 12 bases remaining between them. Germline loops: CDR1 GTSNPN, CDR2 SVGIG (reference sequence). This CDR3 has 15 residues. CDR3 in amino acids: CAWNLRQSNTGELFF. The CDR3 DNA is TGTGCCTGGAACCTAAGACAGTCGAACACCGGGGAGCTGTTTTTT.

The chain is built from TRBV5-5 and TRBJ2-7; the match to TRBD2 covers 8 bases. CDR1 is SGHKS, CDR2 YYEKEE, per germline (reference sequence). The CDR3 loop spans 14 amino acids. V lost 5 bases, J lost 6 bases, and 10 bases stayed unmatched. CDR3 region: CASSSGLGWSEQYF. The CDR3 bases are TGTGCCAGCAGTTCGGGACTAGGGTGGTCCGAGCAGTACTTC.

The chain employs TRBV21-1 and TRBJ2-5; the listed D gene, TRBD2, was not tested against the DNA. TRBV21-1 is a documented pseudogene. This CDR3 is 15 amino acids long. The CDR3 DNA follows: TGTGCCAGCAGCAAACGTCGGGAGGGCCATGAGACCCAGTACTTC. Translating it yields CASSKRREGHETQYF.

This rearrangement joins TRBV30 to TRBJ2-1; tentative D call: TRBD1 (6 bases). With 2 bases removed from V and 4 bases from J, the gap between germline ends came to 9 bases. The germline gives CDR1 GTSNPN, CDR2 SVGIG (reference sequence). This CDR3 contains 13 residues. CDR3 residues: CAWSRTGYNEQFF. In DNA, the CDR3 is TGTGCCTGGAGTCGCACAGGGTACAATGAGCAGTTCTTC.

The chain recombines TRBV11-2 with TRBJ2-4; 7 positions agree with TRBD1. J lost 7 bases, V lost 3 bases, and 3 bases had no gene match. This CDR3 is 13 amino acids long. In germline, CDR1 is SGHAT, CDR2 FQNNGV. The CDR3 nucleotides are TGTGCCAGCAGCTTCGACAGGGCTAACATTCAGTACTTC. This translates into CASSFDRANIQYF.

The CDR3 sequence: CASNPHRDNYGYTF. The CDR3 coding sequence is TGTGCCAGCAACCCACATCGGGATAACTATGGCTACACCTTC. The chain combines TRBV27 with TRBJ1-2; D is unclear. The CDR3 runs 14 residues. The ends were cut back, 7 bases at V and 1 base at J, with 13 bases in the middle. From germline, CDR1 is MNHEY and CDR2 SMNVEV (reference sequence).

The CDR3 DNA sequence: TGTGCCAGCAGCTTAGGAGGGGGACAGGGCCCCTACGAGCAGTACTTC. Residues: CASSLGGGQGPYEQYF. The V call is TRBV7-6, the J call TRBJ2-7; 9 positions match TRBD1. CDR1 SGHVS and CDR2 FNYEAQ come from the germline V gene. The ends lost 1 base at V and 2 bases at J; junction bases unmatched: 6. The CDR3 loop spans 16 amino acids.

DNA of the CDR3: TGTGCCAGCTCACCGACAACCCGGGGGATGGCCGGGGAGCTGTTTTTT. Amino acids: CASSPTTRGMAGELFF. This chain joins TRBV18 and TRBJ2-2; tentative D call: TRBD2 (6 bases). Germline V gives CDR1 KGHSH, CDR2 LQKENI. The CDR3 is 16 amino acids. The ends were cut back, 3 bases at V and 6 bases at J, with 17 bases in the middle.

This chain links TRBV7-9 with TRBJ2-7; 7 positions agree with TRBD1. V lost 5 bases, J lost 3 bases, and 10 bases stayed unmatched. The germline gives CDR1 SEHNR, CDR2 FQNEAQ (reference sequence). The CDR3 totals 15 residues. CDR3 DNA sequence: TGTGCCAGCAGCGACAGGGCCACGCCTAACTACGAGCAGTACTTC. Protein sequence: CASSDRATPNYEQYF. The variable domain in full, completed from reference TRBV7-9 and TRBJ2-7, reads DTGVSQNPRHKITKRGQNVTFRCDPISEHNRLYWYRQTLGQGPEFLTYFQNEAQLEKSRLLSDRFSAERPKGSFSTLEIQRTEQGDSAMYLCASSDRATPNYEQYFGPGTRLTVT.

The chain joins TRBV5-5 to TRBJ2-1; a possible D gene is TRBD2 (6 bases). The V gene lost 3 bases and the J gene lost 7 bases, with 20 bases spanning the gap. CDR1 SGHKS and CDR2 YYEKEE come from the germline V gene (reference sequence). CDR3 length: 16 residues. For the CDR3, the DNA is TGTGCCAGCAGCTCCCACGGGACTCCTTCGGGGAATGAGCAGTTCTTC. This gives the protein CASSSHGTPSGNEQFF.

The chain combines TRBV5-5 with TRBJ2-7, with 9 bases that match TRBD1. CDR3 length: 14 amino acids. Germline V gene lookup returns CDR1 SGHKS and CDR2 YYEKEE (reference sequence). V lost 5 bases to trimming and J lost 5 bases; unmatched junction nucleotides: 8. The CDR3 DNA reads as TGTGCCAGCAGTTTGATACAGGGGGCGGACGAGCAGTACTTC. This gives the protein CASSLIQGADEQYF.